This T cell receptor (beta chain) was sequenced for a study of T cell changes during pregnancy in multiple sclerosis. Libraries were prepared by immunoSEQ multiplex PCR; TCRdb keeps only in-frame clonotypes and omits some of them. The sample consists of 85,000 to 100,000 clones, almost 95% of them appearing once. J gave up 7 bases and V 3 bases, and 7 bases lay outside the gene matches. The germline V gene encodes CDR1 SGHRS and CDR2 YFSETQ. This CDR3 region has 16 residues. J is TRBJ2-1 and V is TRBV5-1; 13 nucleotides align to TRBD2. The specimen was peripheral blood, collected in the first trimester of pregnancy. This TCR derives from a female donor with multiple sclerosis, enrolled in a pregnancy study. Here the CDR3 reads CASSWWTSGSKNEQFF. The CDR3 nucleotides are TGCGCCAGCAGCTGGTGGACTAGCGGGAGTAAGAATGAGCAGTTCTTC.